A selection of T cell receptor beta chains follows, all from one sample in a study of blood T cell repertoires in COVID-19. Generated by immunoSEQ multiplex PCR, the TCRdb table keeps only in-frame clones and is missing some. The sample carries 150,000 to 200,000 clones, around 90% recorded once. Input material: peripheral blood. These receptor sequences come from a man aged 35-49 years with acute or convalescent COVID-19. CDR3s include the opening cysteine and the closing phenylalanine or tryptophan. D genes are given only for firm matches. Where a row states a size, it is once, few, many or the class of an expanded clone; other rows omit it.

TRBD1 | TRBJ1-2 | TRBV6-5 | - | TGTGCCAGCAGTTGGTCGGTCAGGGGGCCCGGTGGCTACACCTTC | CASSWSVRGPGGYTF
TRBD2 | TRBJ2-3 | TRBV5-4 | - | TGTGCCAGCAGCTTGGAGTCGGGGGGGCCCACAGATACGCAGTATTTT | CASSLESGGPTDTQYF
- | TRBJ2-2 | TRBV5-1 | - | TGCGCCAGCAGCGTTGACTCCAGCGGGGAGCTGTTTTTT | CASSVDSSGELFF
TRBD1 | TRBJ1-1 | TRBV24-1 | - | TGTGCCACCACTGGGACAGGGAACACTGAAGCTTTCTTT | CATTGTGNTEAFF
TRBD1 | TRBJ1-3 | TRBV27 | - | TGTGCCAGCAGTTTCCTCCCCCCAGGGGGCCCCGAGAACACCATATATTTT | CASSFLPPGGPENTIYF
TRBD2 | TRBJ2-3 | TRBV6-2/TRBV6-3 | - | TGTGCCAGCAGTTCAGGACTAGCGGGGGACACAGATACGCAGTATTTT | CASSSGLAGDTDTQYF
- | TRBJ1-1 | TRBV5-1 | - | TGCGCCAGCAGCCCCGCTAGGTGGAACACTGAAGCTTTCTTT | CASSPARWNTEAFF
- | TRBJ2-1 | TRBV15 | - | TGTGCCACCAGCAGAAACTCGTACAATGAGCAGTTCTTC | CATSRNSYNEQFF
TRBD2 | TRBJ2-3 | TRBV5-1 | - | TGCGCCAGCAGCTTCAGCCCGGGGGGGCGAATGGGAGATACGCAGTATTTT | CASSFSPGGRMGDTQYF
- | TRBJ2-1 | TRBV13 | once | TGTGCCAGCAGCTTAGTTTTTCGGGTAGATGAGCAGTTCTTC | CASSLVFRVDEQFF
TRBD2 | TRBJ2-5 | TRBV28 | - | TGTGCCAGCAGTTTAAGCGGGGGGGCCTTCCAAGAGACCCAGTACTTC | CASSLSGGAFQETQYF
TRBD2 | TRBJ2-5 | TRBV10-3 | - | TGTGCCCTAAGGGGTCCTAGCGGGGGACAAGAGACCCAGTACTTC | CALRGPSGGQETQYF
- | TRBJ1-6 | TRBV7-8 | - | TGTGCCAGCAGCCACCGTGAGGGCGGGTATAATTCACCCCTCCACTTT | CASSHREGGYNSPLHF
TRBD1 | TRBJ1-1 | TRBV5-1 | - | TGCGCCAGCACCGAGATAGCAGGGGGCACTGAAGCTTTCTTT | CASTEIAGGTEAFF
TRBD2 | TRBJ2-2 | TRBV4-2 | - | TGTGCCAGCAGCCAAGATTCCGGCGGGGGGAACACCGGGGAGCTGTTTTTT | CASSQDSGGGNTGELFF
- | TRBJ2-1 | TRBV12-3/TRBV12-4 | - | TGTGCCAGCAGTTTAACGCCGGCAGGTAACAAGTTCTTC | CASSLTPAGNKFF